This TCR beta chain appears in the sequencing data of a study of cytomegalovirus exposure and HLA in healthy donors. The junction had 9 bases not matched to a gene; V was cut back by 7 bases and J by 0 bases. CDR3 size: 16 residues. CDR1 is SNHLY and CDR2 is FYNNEI in the germline V gene. Study results and caveats: Cytomegalovirus-associated TCR beta chains were listed, numbering 164. Trimming of TCR beta V- and J-genes showed a link, identified in a later analysis, to a missense DCLRE1C variant. TCR beta sequences reportedly predicted most subjects' HLA-A and HLA-B alleles accurately.

Vbeta (60) and Jbeta (13) primers were used in the PCR. Method: immunoSEQ multiplex PCR; TCRdb's copy keeps in-frame clones and lacks some. The top ten hold around 2.6% of the sample, which has 100,000 to 150,000 clones, more than 15% seen once. This clone turned up a few times. Its antigen is still unknown. The chain joins TRBV2 to TRBJ1-1, with 9 bases identical to TRBD1. The receptor was derived from a female donor in good health and CMV-seropositive. Sequenced sample: PBMCs. The CDR3 here is CASTRARDRVNTEAFF. The CDR3 coding sequence is TGTGCCAGCACTAGGGCCCGGGACAGGGTGAACACTGAAGCTTTCTTT.